This record concerns one T cell receptor (beta chain) sequence. This clonotype was picked up a small number of times. Its specific antigen is unknown. Per-base quality was not reported, and no clone a single base away is much larger than it. TCR cDNA was synthesized by 5'RACE template switching, through which a universal primer site and unique molecular identifiers were introduced. cDNA synthesis was primed from both the TCR alpha and TCR beta constant segments. Library amplification involved two PCR steps, and the second step added sample barcodes and sequencing adapters. Sequencing of the libraries was done on either Illumina HiSeq 2500 (2x100 bp) or NovaSeq (2x150 bp). Concerning the study's data processing: MIGEC was used to demultiplex reads and collapse the reads into UMI consensus sequences, and MiXCR was used for V(D)J alignment. Vaccine-responding clonotypes were defined with edgeR using replicate PBMC samples, requiring FDR below 0.01 and a log2 fold change above 5 up to day 15. CD4 or CD8 identity was assigned to each bulk clonotype according to whether the clonotype was present at higher abundance in the sequenced CD4 repertoire or the sequenced CD8 repertoire. TCRdb took the public reads, trimmed them with fastp at Q25, ran MiXCR for clone calling and kept in-frame beta chains. CDR3 protein sequences are deduplicated, and each keeps its most common genes and DNA. The V and J calls were not made by the authors but by TCRdb's processing. This sample comprises 550,000 or so distinct CDR3 sequences, around 21% of them detected only once. The ten largest clonotypes hold roughly an eighth of the sample.

This record belongs to a study of T cells after yellow fever vaccination (dated by TCRdb to between 2017 and 2020). Turning to the overall study: The SMART-Seq v4 Ultra Low Input RNA kit was used to prepare libraries from fractions with low cell numbers. Blood was drawn at multiple timepoints before and after primary and secondary immunization, with bulk PBMC replicates and cell subsets isolated. To follow T-cell clones before and after both primary and booster YFV17D yellow fever vaccination, bulk TCR alpha and beta repertoires underwent longitudinal sequencing. Two healthy male donors, one aged 18 to 30 and one aged 30 to 40 years, were included in the cohort. The paper's findings and limits, for the study overall: Computational filtering was needed because FACS-sorted repertoires could contain abundant contaminating clonotypes from the bulk population. After the booster, most of the clones that had expanded following primary vaccination were detected again (96% of CD4 and 88% of CD8), which suggests that memory was broadly maintained. Because only a couple of donors were included in the study, the extent to which the findings can be generalized is limited. A small fraction of clonotypes showed up in both the CD4 and CD8 compartments, probably as a result of convergent recombination. The secondary T-cell response was weaker than the primary response but faster, peaking on day 5 instead of day 15.

The treatment or condition label of this sample denotes: live attenuated yellow fever vaccine strain. At each blood-draw timepoint, two biological replicates of bulk PBMCs were obtained. PBMCs were isolated from peripheral blood using a standard Ficoll-Paque protocol. TriZol was used to extract RNA from bulk PBMCs, CD4 and CD8 fractions, and dextramer-positive and dextramer-negative fractions. The germline V gene sets CDR1 to KGHDR and CDR2 to SFDVKD. Between the V and J ends, shortened by 3 bases and 5 bases respectively, the junction contains 12 bases. The CDR3 goes from the cysteine to the phenylalanine over 14 residues. Just CDR3 DNA is preserved here, 42 bases in frame from base 1.

The receptor was isolated from a man aged 25-40 years who received the YFV17D yellow fever vaccine. Rearrangement joined TRBV24-1 to TRBJ2-5; the D gene is possibly TRBD1 or TRBD2, each agreeing over 5 bases. Sequencing was performed on PBMCs, taken 15 days after the yellow fever booster vaccination. Here is the DNA: TGTGCCACCAGTGATACGGGACCGGGGGAGACCCAGTACTTC. Its translation reads: CATSDTGPGETQYF.